Presented here are 27 T cell receptor beta chains from one specimen sequenced in a study of blood T cell repertoires in COVID-19 (dated by TCRdb to between 2020 and 2021). The protocol used for the library was the immunoSEQ multiplex PCR assay. TCRdb stores this immuneACCESS table with in-frame sequences only. Part of the clones is absent; in the studies checked, under half of the shortfall reflects unresolved V genes, and no reason is known for the rest. The sample table shows hundreds of thousands of clones, and roughly 84% are seen once. Together, the top ten hold 3.6% of the sample. Sequencing input: peripheral blood. These receptors all stem from a woman over 75 with acute or convalescent COVID-19.

The chain employs TRBV6-2 or TRBV6-3 and TRBJ1-4; 10 bases match TRBD1. V was clipped by 0 bases and J by 10 bases; unmatched bases: 5. Germline V lookup: CDR1 MNHEY, CDR2 SVGEGT. This CDR3 has 15 amino acids. CDR3 in DNA: TGTGCCAGCAGTTACTCGGGACAGGGGAGAGGAAAACTGTTTTTT. It yields the protein CASSYSGQGRGKLFF.

The chain carries TRBV28 and TRBJ1-6, with 12 bases lining up with TRBD1. Germline V lookup: CDR1 MDHEN, CDR2 SYDVKM. The CDR3 has 17 amino acids. The V gene end was trimmed by 10 bases and the J gene end by 6 bases; junction bases not matched to a gene: 13. DNA of the CDR3: TGTGCCACCCTGAGCACCGGGACAGGGGGCTCTAATTCACCCCTCCACTTT. It codes for CATLSTGTGGSNSPLHF.

This chain links TRBV12-3 or TRBV12-4 with TRBJ2-5, with D perhaps TRBD1 (6 bases). Trimming stripped 2 bases from V and 5 bases from J, with 9 bases between. The CDR3 runs 13 residues. DNA for the CDR3: TGTGCCAGCAGTTTAAACAGGGTGGAGACCCAGTACTTC. Its translation: CASSLNRVETQYF.

This clone came up once. The chain has TRBV28 and TRBJ1-3, with a weak D call TRBD1 (5 bases). The CDR3 has 16 amino acids. Trimming stripped 7 bases from V and 6 bases from J, with 22 bases between. The V gene's germline CDR1 is MDHEN and CDR2 SYDVKM. The CDR3 here is CASIGGRSSNENTIYF. CDR3 sequence (DNA): TGTGCCAGCATCGGGGGAAGATCAAGTAATGAAAACACCATATATTTT.

The V gene is TRBV11-2, the J gene TRBJ2-7, with 7 bases aligning to TRBD2. Germline CDR1 and CDR2: SGHAT and FQNNGV. Trimming removed 3 bases from V and 2 bases from J; junction bases left unmatched: 4. There are 14 residues in the CDR3. The CDR3 region is CASSFPLAPYEQYF. The CDR3 DNA is TGTGCCAGCAGCTTCCCACTAGCGCCCTACGAGCAGTACTTC.

The rearrangement joins TRBV6-4 to TRBJ1-5; maybe TRBD1 (6 bases). Germline V gives CDR1 MRHNA, CDR2 SNTAGT. The CDR3 is 15 residues long. Trimming took off 3 bases at V and 3 bases at J, with 12 bases between the two ends. The CDR3 spells CASSEEGGSNQPQHF. The CDR3 DNA follows: TGTGCCAGCAGTGAGGAGGGGGGGTCCAATCAGCCCCAGCATTTT.

The gene calls are TRBV9 and TRBJ1-3; 8 nucleotides match TRBD1. Germline V lookup: CDR1 SGDLS, CDR2 YYNGEE. The trim removed 1 base at V and 8 bases at J, leaving 5 bases unmatched. This CDR3 comprises 14 residues. This CDR3 reads CASSVQQGADTIYF. The DNA of the CDR3 is TGTGCCAGCAGCGTACAGCAGGGGGCTGACACCATATATTTT.

CDR3 sequence (DNA): TGTGCCAGCAGCTTACAGGGAGGCGGCAGTACCTACGAGCAGTACTTC. It is translated as CASSLQGGGSTYEQYF. The chain links TRBV11-3 to TRBJ2-7; weak D call: TRBD2 (6 bases). The V end lost 2 bases, the J end lost 2 bases, and 16 bases lay between the germline ends. The CDR3 has 16 amino acids. CDR1 and CDR2 (germline): SGHNT, YENEEA.

The CDR3 protein is CASTLAGPQGPSPLHF. The CDR3 nucleotides are TGTGCCAGTACCTTGGCTGGGCCCCAAGGTCCTTCACCCCTCCACTTT. The V gene is TRBV19, the J gene TRBJ1-6; no clear D. The CDR3 is 16 amino acids. Trimming took off 7 bases at V and 9 bases at J, with 22 bases between the two ends. Germline V gene lookup returns CDR1 LNHDA and CDR2 SQIVND (reference sequence).

This chain connects TRBV12-3 or TRBV12-4 to TRBJ1-3, with D hard to call. The CDR3 contains 13 residues. Between the trimmed V and J ends, which lost 3 bases and 4 bases, there was a span of 7 bases. CDR3 nucleotide sequence: TGTGCCAGCAGTTTTAATACAGGAAACACCATATATTTT. It yields the protein CASSFNTGNTIYF.

The chain has TRBV5-4 and TRBJ2-6; 7 nucleotides agree with TRBD2. CDR1 is SGHNT and CDR2 is YYREEE in the germline V gene (reference sequence). The length of the CDR3 is 16 residues. J lost 2 bases, V lost 9 bases, and 11 bases had no gene match. The DNA for the CDR3 is TGTGCCACTACAACGGGGGGAAAGGCTGGGGCCAACGTCCTGACTTTC. It yields the protein CATTTGGKAGANVLTF.

The chain combines TRBV29-1 with TRBJ2-3; tentative D call: TRBD1 (5 bases). V dropped 2 bases and J dropped 4 bases, with 10 bases sitting between them. Germline loops: CDR1 SQVTM, CDR2 ANQGSEA. The CDR3 spans 13 residues. The CDR3 is CSVERQGADTQYF. The CDR3 nucleotides are TGCAGCGTTGAACGGCAGGGCGCAGATACGCAGTATTTT.

This sequence joins TRBV9 and TRBJ1-3, with 7 bases fitting TRBD1. V was pared by 4 bases and J by 0 bases, with 10 bases of the junction left unmatched. CDR3 length equals 17 residues. Germline assignment: CDR1 SGDLS and CDR2 YYNGEE. The CDR3 DNA sequence: TGTGCCAGCAGCTCAAACTCAGGGGGTGTCTCTGGAAACACCATATATTTT. It codes for CASSSNSGGVSGNTIYF.

Here the CDR3 DNA reads TGTGCCAGCAGATCAGAGGCTAATGAAAAACTGTTTTTT. Translation gives CASRSEANEKLFF. The chain has TRBV5-5 and TRBJ1-4; the D is unclear. CDR1 SGHKS and CDR2 YYEKEE come from the germline V gene (reference sequence). The CDR3 has 13 residues. V was pared by 5 bases and J by 3 bases, with 8 bases between.

This rearrangement joins TRBV7-3 to TRBJ2-1; maybe TRBD2 (6 bases). V gave up 5 bases and J gave up 5 bases, with 16 bases separating them. From germline, CDR1 is SGHTA and CDR2 FQGTGA. The CDR3 extends over 15 amino acids. CDR3: CASSPAGRADNEQFF. CDR3 sequence (DNA): TGTGCCAGCAGCCCTGCGGGGCGAGCAGACAATGAGCAGTTCTTC.

J is TRBJ1-5 and V is TRBV24-1; TRBD1 aligns across 8 bases. The CDR3 is 15 residues long. Trimming cost V 6 bases and J 3 bases; bases outside gene matches: 6. Germline-derived CDR1 and CDR2 are KGHDR and SFDVKD. The CDR3 reads CATSLGQGHNQPQHF. CDR3 nucleotides: TGTGCCACCAGTCTAGGACAGGGACACAATCAGCCCCAGCATTTT.

This clone was counted a few times. This chain links TRBV11-2 with TRBJ2-7, with D possibly TRBD1 on 6 matching bases. The CDR3 is made up of 15 amino acids. Trimming took off 0 bases at V and 5 bases at J, with 14 bases between the two ends. Germline V gene sequence: CDR1 SGHAT, CDR2 FQNNGV. CDR3 coding DNA: TGTGCCAGCAGCTTAGATTCGTCAGGGGTCGACGAGCAGTACTTC. Translation: CASSLDSSGVDEQYF.

This clone was seen a few times. The chain links TRBV3-1 (or the pseudogene TRBV3-2) to TRBJ1-1, with D possibly TRBD1 on 5 matching bases. Germline V gene data show CDR1 as LGHDT and CDR2 as YNNKEL (reference sequence). The V gene lost 5 bases and the J gene lost 0 bases, with 13 bases spanning the gap. CDR3 length: 15 residues. The CDR3 here is CASSAGTGMNTEAFF. The CDR3 DNA reads as TGTGCCAGCAGCGCCGGGACTGGCATGAACACTGAAGCTTTCTTT.

V gene TRBV19 combines with J gene TRBJ2-1; TRBD2 might be the D (6 bases). The CDR3 contains 16 residues. The germline CDR1 and CDR2 sequences are LNHDA and SQIVND (reference sequence). The V end lost 5 bases, the J end lost 3 bases, and 17 bases lay between the germline ends. The CDR3 sequence is CASSDSLARSYNEQFF. The CDR3, as DNA: TGTGCCAGTAGTGACAGTCTAGCGAGGAGCTACAATGAGCAGTTCTTC.

J is TRBJ2-1 and V is TRBV7-2, with 7 nucleotides matching TRBD1. The J segment lost 8 bases and the V segment lost 1 base, leaving 8 bases of the junction unmatched. Germline V gene data show CDR1 as SGHTA and CDR2 as FQGNSA. This CDR3 contains 15 residues. The CDR3 loop is CASSLGGGRRHEQFF. The DNA for the CDR3 is TGTGCCAGCAGCTTAGGAGGGGGCCGGCGCCATGAGCAGTTCTTC.

This chain joins TRBV4-1 and TRBJ1-1, with TRBD1 identical over 9 bases. Germline V gene data show CDR1 as MGHRA and CDR2 as YSYEKL. The ends lost 3 bases at V and 2 bases at J; junction bases unmatched: 4. CDR3 length: 15 residues. The CDR3 protein is CASSHRDRENTEAFF. As DNA, the CDR3 is TGCGCCAGCAGCCATCGGGACAGGGAAAACACTGAAGCTTTCTTT.

This clone appeared a few times. The rearrangement uses TRBV25-1 and TRBJ2-5, with D hard to call. Trimming took 1 base from V and 3 from J, leaving 6 bases between them. CDR3 size: 13 residues. The germline gives CDR1 MGHDK, CDR2 SYGVNS. Written as DNA, the CDR3 is TGTGCCAGCAGTGAATTTGGAGAAGAGACCCAGTACTTC. Translating it yields CASSEFGEETQYF.

The chain links TRBV10-3 to TRBJ1-2; possibly TRBD1 for D (5 bases). The CDR3 contains 12 residues. Per the germline V gene, CDR1 is ENHRY and CDR2 is SYGVKD. The V end was cut by 10 bases, the J end by 3 bases, with 12 bases between. CDR3 bases: TGTGCCACGCGGGCGGGGGACTATGGCTACACCTTC. It is translated as CATRAGDYGYTF.

The chain employs TRBV6-5 and TRBJ1-5; 9 bases align to TRBD1. This CDR3 is built from 15 residues. V was pared by 6 bases and J by 0 bases, with 3 bases of the junction left unmatched. Germline CDR1 is MNHEY and CDR2 is SVGAGI. In DNA form, the CDR3 reads TGTGCCAGCAGGGACAGGGGTCGTAGCAATCAGCCCCAGCATTTT. This gives the protein CASRDRGRSNQPQHF.

The chain is built from TRBV11-3 and TRBJ2-1, with D maybe TRBD2 (6 bases). The CDR3 is 14 amino acids. V lost 4 bases and J 3 bases, leaving 10 bases between the germline ends. Germline CDR1 is SGHNT and CDR2 is YENEEA. The CDR3 DNA sequence: TGTGCCAGCAGCTCCCCGCGGGGCTACAATGAGCAGTTCTTC. It codes for CASSSPRGYNEQFF.

The J gene is TRBJ1-2, the V gene TRBV5-1, with D possibly being TRBD1 (6 bases). Germline lookup yields CDR1 SGHRS and CDR2 YFSETQ. The CDR3 spans 12 residues. V was cut by 4 bases and J by 4 bases, with 8 bases left in between. The CDR3 protein is CASSVDSYGYTF. The CDR3 coding sequence is TGCGCCAGCAGCGTGGACAGCTATGGCTACACCTTC.

This chain uses TRBV10-1 with TRBJ1-5, with 7 nucleotides matching TRBD1. The V gene end was trimmed by 11 bases and the J gene end by 7 bases; junction bases not matched to a gene: 11. Germline-derived CDR1 and CDR2 are WNHNN and SYGVQD (reference sequence). This CDR3 comprises 13 residues. The CDR3 coding sequence is TGCGCCGTACAGGGGATAGAAGACCAGCCCCAGCATTTT. Protein product: CAVQGIEDQPQHF.